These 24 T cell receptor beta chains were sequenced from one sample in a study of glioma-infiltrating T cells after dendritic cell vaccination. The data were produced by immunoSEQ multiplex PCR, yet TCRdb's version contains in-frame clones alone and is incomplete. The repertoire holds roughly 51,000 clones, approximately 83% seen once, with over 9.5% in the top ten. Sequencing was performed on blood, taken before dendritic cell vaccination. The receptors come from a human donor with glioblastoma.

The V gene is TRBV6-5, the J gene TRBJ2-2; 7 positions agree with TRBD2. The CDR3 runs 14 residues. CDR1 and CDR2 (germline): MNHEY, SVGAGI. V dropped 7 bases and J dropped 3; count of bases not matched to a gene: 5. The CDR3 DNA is TGTGCCAGCACCACGGGAGGCTACACCGGGGAGCTGTTTTTT. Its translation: CASTTGGYTGELFF.

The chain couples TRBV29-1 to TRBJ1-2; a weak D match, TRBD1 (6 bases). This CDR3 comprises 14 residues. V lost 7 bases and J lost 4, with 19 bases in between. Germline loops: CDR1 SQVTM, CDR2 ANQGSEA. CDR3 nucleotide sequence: TGCAGCGCAACGCAGGGGATCCAAGGCTATGGCTACACCTTC. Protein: CSATQGIQGYGYTF.

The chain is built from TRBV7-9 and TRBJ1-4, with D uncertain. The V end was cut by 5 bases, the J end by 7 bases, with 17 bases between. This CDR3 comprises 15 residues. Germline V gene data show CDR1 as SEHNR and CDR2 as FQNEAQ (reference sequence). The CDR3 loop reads CASSIPGLRGEKLFF. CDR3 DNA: TGTGCCAGCAGCATCCCCGGTCTACGGGGTGAAAAACTGTTTTTT.

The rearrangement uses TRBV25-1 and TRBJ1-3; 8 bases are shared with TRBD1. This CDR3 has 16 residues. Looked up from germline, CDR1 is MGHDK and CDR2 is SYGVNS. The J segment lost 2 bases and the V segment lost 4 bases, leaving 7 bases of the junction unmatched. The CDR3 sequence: CASSVSGGVTGNTIYF. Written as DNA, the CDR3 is TGTGCCAGCAGTGTTTCAGGGGGCGTAACTGGAAACACCATATATTTT.

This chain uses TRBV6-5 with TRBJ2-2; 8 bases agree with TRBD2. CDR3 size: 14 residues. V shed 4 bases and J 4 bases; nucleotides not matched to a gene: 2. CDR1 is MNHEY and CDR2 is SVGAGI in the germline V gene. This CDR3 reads CASSLSGGTGELFF. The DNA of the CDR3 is TGTGCCAGCAGTTTAAGCGGGGGCACCGGGGAGCTGTTTTTT.

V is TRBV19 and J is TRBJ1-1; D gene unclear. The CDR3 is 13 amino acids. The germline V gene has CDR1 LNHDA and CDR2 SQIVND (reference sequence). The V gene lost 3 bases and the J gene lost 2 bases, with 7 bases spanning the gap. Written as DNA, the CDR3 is TGTGCCAGTAGTATTAGCGTAAACACTGAAGCTTTCTTT. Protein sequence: CASSISVNTEAFF.

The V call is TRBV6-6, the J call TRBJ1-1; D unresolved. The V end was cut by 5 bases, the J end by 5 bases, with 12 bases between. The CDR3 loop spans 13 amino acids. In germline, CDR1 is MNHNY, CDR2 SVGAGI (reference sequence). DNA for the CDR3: TGTGCCAGCAGTCCCCTCGCAGCGACTGAAGCTTTCTTT. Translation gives CASSPLAATEAFF.

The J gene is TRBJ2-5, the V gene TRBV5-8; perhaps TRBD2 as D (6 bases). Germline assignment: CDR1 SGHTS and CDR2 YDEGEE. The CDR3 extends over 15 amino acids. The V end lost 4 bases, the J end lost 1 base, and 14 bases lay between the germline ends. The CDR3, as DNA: TGTGCCAGCAGCCCGGACGGGGGAATCCAAGAGACCCAGTACTTC. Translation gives CASSPDGGIQETQYF.

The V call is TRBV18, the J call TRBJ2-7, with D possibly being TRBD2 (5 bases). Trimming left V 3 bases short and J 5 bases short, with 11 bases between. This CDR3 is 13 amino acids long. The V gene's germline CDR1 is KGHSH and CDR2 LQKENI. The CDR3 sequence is CASSPQLGDEQYF. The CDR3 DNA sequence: TGTGCCAGCTCACCTCAACTGGGAGACGAGCAGTACTTC.

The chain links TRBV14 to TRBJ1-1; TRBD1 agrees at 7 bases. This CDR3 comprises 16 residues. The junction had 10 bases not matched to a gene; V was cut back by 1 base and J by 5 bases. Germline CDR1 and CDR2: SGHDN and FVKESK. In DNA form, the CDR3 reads TGTGCCAGCAGCCAAGTTGCGAGGGGGCGAGGGACTGAAGCTTTCTTT. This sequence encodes CASSQVARGRGTEAFF.

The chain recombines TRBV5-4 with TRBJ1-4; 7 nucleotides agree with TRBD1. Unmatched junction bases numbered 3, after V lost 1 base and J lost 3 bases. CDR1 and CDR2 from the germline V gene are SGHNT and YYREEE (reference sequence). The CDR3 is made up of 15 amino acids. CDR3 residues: CASSLTGTANEKLFF. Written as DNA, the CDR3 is TGTGCCAGCAGCTTGACCGGGACAGCTAATGAAAAACTGTTTTTT.

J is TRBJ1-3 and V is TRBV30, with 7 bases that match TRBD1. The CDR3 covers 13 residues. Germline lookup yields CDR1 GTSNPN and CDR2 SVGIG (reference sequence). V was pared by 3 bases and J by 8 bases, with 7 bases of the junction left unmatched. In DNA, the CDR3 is TGTGCCTGGAGGGGGGCAGGGGGGTACACCATATATTTT. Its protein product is CAWRGAGGYTIYF.

CDR3 sequence: CASRKLAGDLGEQYF. CDR3 nucleotide sequence: TGTGCCAGCAGAAAACTAGCGGGAGACTTAGGCGAGCAGTACTTC. The chain links TRBV7-2 to TRBJ2-7; 11 positions agree with TRBD2. This CDR3 contains 15 residues. Unmatched junction bases numbered 10, after V lost 6 bases and J lost 6 bases. CDR1 is SGHTA, CDR2 FQGNSA, per germline. The variable domain in full, with the rest retrieved from reference TRBV7-2 and TRBJ2-7, is GAGVSQSPSNKVTEKGKDVELRCDPISGHTALYWYRQSLGQGLEFLIYFQGNSAPDKSGLPSDRFSAERTGGSVSTLTIQRTQQEDSAVYLCASRKLAGDLGEQYFGPGTRLTVT.

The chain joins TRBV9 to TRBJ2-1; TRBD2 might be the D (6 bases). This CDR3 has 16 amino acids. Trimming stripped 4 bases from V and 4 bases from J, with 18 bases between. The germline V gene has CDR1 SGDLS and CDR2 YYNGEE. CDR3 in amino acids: CASSTYRDSAYNEQFF. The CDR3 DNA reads TGTGCCAGCAGCACTTACCGGGACTCGGCTTACAATGAGCAGTTCTTC. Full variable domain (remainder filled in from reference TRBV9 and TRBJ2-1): DSGVTQTPKHLITATGQRVTLRCSPRSGDLSVYWYQQSLDQGLQFLIQYYNGEERAKGNILERFSAQQFPDLHSELNLSSLELGDSALYFCASSTYRDSAYNEQFFGPGTRLTVL.

The CDR3 protein is CASSWAQGSTDTQYF. CDR3 bases: TGCGCCAGCAGCTGGGCCCAGGGGAGCACAGATACGCAGTATTTT. The gene calls are TRBV5-1 and TRBJ2-3; tentative D call: TRBD1 (6 bases). Germline CDR1 reads SGHRS; CDR2 reads YFSETQ. V lost 3 bases and J lost 0, with 11 bases in between. This CDR3 contains 15 residues.

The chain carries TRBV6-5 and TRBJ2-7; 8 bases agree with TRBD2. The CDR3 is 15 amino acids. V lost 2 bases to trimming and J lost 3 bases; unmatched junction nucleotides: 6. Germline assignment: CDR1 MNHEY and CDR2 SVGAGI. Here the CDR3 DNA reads TGTGCCAGCAGTTACGGGGTAGCGGGGAACTACGAGCAGTACTTC. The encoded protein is CASSYGVAGNYEQYF.

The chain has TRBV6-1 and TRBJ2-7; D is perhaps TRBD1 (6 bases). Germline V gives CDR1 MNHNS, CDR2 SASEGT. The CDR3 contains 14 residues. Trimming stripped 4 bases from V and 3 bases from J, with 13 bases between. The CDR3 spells CASSGRQVSYEQYF. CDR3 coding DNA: TGTGCCAGCAGTGGGAGACAGGTTAGCTACGAGCAGTACTTC.

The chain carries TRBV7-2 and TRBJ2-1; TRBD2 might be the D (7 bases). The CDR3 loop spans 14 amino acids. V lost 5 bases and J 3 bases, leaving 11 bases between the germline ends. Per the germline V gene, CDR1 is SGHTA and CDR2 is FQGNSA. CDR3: CASSRGGGYNEQFF. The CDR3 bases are TGTGCCAGCAGCCGGGGAGGGGGCTACAATGAGCAGTTCTTC.

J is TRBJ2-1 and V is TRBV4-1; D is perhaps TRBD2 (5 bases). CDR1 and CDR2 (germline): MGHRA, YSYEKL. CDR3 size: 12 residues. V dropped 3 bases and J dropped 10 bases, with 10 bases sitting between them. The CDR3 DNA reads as TGCGCCAGCAGCCAGCGGACTGGCGAGCAGTTCTTC. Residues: CASSQRTGEQFF.

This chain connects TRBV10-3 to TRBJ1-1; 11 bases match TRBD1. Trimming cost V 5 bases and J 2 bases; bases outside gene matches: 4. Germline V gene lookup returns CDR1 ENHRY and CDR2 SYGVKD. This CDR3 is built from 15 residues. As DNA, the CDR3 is TGTGCCATCAGTTCCGGGACAGGGGGAAACACTGAAGCTTTCTTT. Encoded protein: CAISSGTGGNTEAFF.

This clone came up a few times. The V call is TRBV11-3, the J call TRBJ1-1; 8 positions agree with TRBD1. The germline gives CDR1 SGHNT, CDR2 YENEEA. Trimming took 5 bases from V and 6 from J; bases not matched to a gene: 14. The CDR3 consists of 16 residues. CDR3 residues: CASSTGTGGDSSEAFF. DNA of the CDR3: TGTGCCAGCAGCACGGGGACAGGAGGGGATAGCTCTGAAGCTTTCTTT. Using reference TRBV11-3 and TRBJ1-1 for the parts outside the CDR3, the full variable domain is EAGVVQSPRYKIIEKKQPVAFWCNPISGHNTLYWYLQNLGQGPELLIRYENEEAVDDSQLPKDRFSAERLKGVDSTLKIQPAELGDSAVYLCASSTGTGGDSSEAFFGQGTRLTVV.

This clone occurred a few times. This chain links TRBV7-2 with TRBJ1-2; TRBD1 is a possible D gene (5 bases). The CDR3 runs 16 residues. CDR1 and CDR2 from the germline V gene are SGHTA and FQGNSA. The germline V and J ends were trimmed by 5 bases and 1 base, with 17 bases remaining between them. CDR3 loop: CASSLKVGGNNYGYTF. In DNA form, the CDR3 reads TGTGCCAGCAGCCTTAAGGTCGGGGGGAATAACTATGGCTACACCTTC. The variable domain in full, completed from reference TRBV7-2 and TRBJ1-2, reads GAGVSQSPSNKVTEKGKDVELRCDPISGHTALYWYRQSLGQGLEFLIYFQGNSAPDKSGLPSDRFSAERTGGSVSTLTIQRTQQEDSAVYLCASSLKVGGNNYGYTFGSGTRLTVV.

CDR3 sequence: CASSLSAGAGGETQYF. For the CDR3, the DNA is TGTGCCAGCAGTTTATCGGCAGGGGCTGGGGGAGAGACCCAGTACTTC. V gene TRBV27 combines with J gene TRBJ2-5, with a weak D call TRBD1 (6 bases). The CDR3 has 16 residues. CDR1 and CDR2 from the germline V gene are MNHEY and SMNVEV (reference sequence). Deletions cut 0 bases from V and 4 bases from J, with 15 bases between.

The CDR3: CASSVAGQDPPLHF. As DNA, the CDR3 is TGTGCCAGCAGCGTCGCGGGGCAGGACCCCCCCCTCCACTTT. V and J are TRBV9 and TRBJ1-6, with D possibly matching TRBD1 (5 bases). CDR3 length: 14 amino acids. CDR1 and CDR2 from the germline V gene are SGDLS and YYNGEE. The germline V and J ends were trimmed by 2 bases and 13 bases, with 16 bases remaining between them.